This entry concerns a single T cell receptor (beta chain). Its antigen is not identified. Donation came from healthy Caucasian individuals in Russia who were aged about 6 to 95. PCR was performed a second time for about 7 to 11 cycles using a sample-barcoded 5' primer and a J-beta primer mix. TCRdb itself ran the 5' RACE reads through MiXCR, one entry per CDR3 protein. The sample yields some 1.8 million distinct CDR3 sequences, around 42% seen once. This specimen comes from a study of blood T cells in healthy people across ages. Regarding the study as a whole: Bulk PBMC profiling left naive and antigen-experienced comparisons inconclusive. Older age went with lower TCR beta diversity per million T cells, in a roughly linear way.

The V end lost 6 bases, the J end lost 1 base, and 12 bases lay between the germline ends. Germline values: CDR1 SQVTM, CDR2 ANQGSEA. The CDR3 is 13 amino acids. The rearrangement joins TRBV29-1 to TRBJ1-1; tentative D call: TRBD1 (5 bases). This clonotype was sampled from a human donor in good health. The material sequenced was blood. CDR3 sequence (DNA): TGCAGCGTCGTACAGGTCGCGAACACTGAAGCTTTCTTT. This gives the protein CSVVQVANTEAFF.